This entry describes one T cell receptor beta chain. The antigen is undetermined. This sample is drawn from a study of PD-L1 blockade in urothelial cancer. Background on the study: Patients commenced atezolizumab around 2014, and it was given at 1,200 mg intravenously every 3 weeks. Before enrollment, 0 to 3 chemotherapy regimens had been given to patients. Points from the study as a whole: When measured at 3 weeks, tumor-associated blood clones expanded more in durable-benefit patients.

Each PCR received spiked synthetic TCR analog templates. Libraries were prepared by immunoSEQ multiplex PCR; TCRdb keeps only in-frame clonotypes and omits some of them. The sample carries 65,000 to 90,000 clones, roughly 84% recorded once. Time point noted: pretreatment peripheral blood. V was trimmed by 6 bases and J by 2 bases, leaving 11 bases between them. Germline CDR1 reads LNHDA; CDR2 reads SQIVND (reference sequence). The CDR3 contains 14 residues. Sequences were derived from PBMCs, sampled around atezolizumab (anti-PD-L1) treatment. This clonotype was sampled from a woman aged 70-85 years with urothelial cancer. The V gene is TRBV19, the J gene TRBJ1-5, with D tentatively TRBD1 (6 bases). This CDR3 is CASSWNRGNQPQHF. The CDR3 coding sequence is TGTGCCAGTAGCTGGAACAGGGGCAATCAGCCCCAGCATTTT.